The next 9 T cell receptor beta chains were all read from a single sample in a study of blood T cell repertoires in COVID-19 (dated by TCRdb to 2018 to 2020). The library relied on the immunoSEQ multiplex PCR assay. In TCRdb, the immuneACCESS table is reduced to in-frame sequences with V and J assigned. These tables do not hold every clone; where another copy was compared, an unresolved V gene accounts for under half, and the others remain unexplained. This sample holds hundreds of thousands of clones; less than 90% were observed only once. About 7% of the sample lies in the top ten. Specimen: PBMCs or T cells enriched from blood (not recorded which). All receptors derive from a woman between 35 and 50 years old who had recovered from COVID-19.

The chain carries TRBV5-1 and TRBJ1-1; D is undetermined. V gave up 1 base and J gave up 0 bases, with 7 bases separating them. The germline V gene encodes CDR1 SGHRS and CDR2 YFSETQ. This CDR3 has 14 amino acids. The CDR3 DNA reads as TGCGCCAGCAGCTTGAACAGTATGAACACTGAAGCTTTCTTT. Its protein product is CASSLNSMNTEAFF.

The table lists this clone with a few counts. The chain couples TRBV28 to TRBJ1-6; 8 nucleotides align to TRBD1. The V and J ends lost 4 bases and 8 bases, in that order; junction bases with no gene match: 4. The CDR3 runs to 14 residues. Per the germline V gene, CDR1 is MDHEN and CDR2 is SYDVKM. In DNA form, the CDR3 reads TGTGCCAGCAGTTCCCAGGGGGCGTATTCACCCCTCCACTTT. Residues: CASSSQGAYSPLHF.

The V call is TRBV7-9, the J call TRBJ2-5; D is possibly TRBD2 (5 bases). CDR1 and CDR2 (germline): SEHNR, FQNEAQ (reference sequence). The V and J ends lost 4 bases and 3 bases respectively, with 15 bases between them. This CDR3 spans 15 amino acids. The DNA of the CDR3 is TGTGCCAGCAGCTCGGCGGGTCCCAGAAAAGAGACCCAGTACTTC. Residues: CASSSAGPRKETQYF.

This sequence joins TRBV6-6 and TRBJ2-5, with a weak D call TRBD1 (5 bases). The V end was cut by 8 bases, the J end by 2 bases, with 12 bases between. From germline, CDR1 is MNHNY and CDR2 SVGAGI (reference sequence). This CDR3 is 13 amino acids long. The CDR3 loop is CASCHRIQETQYF. For the CDR3, the DNA is TGTGCCAGCTGTCACAGGATTCAAGAGACCCAGTACTTC.

The CDR3 region is CASSLGWQGGTDTQYF. The CDR3 DNA follows: TGTGCCAGCAGCTTAGGTTGGCAGGGGGGCACAGATACGCAGTATTTT. The chain is built from TRBV7-6 and TRBJ2-3, with 7 bases aligning to TRBD1. Trimming removed 1 base from V and 1 base from J; junction bases left unmatched: 5. CDR3 length equals 16 residues. The V gene's germline CDR1 is SGHVS and CDR2 FNYEAQ.

V and J are TRBV11-2 and TRBJ2-1, with TRBD2 matching over 10 bases. V was pared by 6 bases and J by 1 base, with 3 bases of the junction left unmatched. The germline V gene encodes CDR1 SGHAT and CDR2 FQNNGV. This CDR3 region has 15 residues. CDR3 loop: CASSLAGVSYNEQFF. As DNA, the CDR3 is TGTGCCAGCAGTCTAGCGGGAGTTTCCTACAATGAGCAGTTCTTC. Full variable domain (missing parts from reference TRBV11-2 and TRBJ2-1): EAGVAQSPRYKIIEKRQSVAFWCNPISGHATLYWYQQILGQGPKLLIQFQNNGVVDDSQLPKDRFSAERLKGVDSTLKIQPAKLEDSAVYLCASSLAGVSYNEQFFGPGTRLTVL.

The chain employs TRBV2 and TRBJ1-2; 10 bases are a match to TRBD1. The CDR3 is 15 residues long. Germline V gene lookup returns CDR1 SNHLY and CDR2 FYNNEI. Losses at the gene ends were 6 bases for V and 8 bases for J; bases not matched to a gene: 12. The CDR3 here is CASSEMWTGGLGYTF. The CDR3 nucleotides are TGTGCCAGCAGCGAGATGTGGACAGGGGGTTTGGGCTACACCTTC.

The rearrangement links TRBV19 to TRBJ2-6, with D perhaps matching TRBD2 (5 bases). The germline V gene encodes CDR1 LNHDA and CDR2 SQIVND (reference sequence). The ends were cut back, 3 bases at V and 2 bases at J, with 5 bases in the middle. The CDR3 length is 14 residues. The CDR3 coding sequence is TGTGCCAGTAGTATCGGGGCTGGGGCCAACGTCCTGACTTTC. Translating gives CASSIGAGANVLTF.

The chain links TRBV21-1 to TRBJ1-1; the table calls TRBD1, which could not be checked here. TRBV21-1 is a pseudogene locus. The CDR3 length is 14 residues. The CDR3 protein is CASSTRGQHTEAFF. CDR3 nucleotides: TGTGCCAGCAGCACAAGGGGGCAGCACACTGAAGCTTTCTTT.